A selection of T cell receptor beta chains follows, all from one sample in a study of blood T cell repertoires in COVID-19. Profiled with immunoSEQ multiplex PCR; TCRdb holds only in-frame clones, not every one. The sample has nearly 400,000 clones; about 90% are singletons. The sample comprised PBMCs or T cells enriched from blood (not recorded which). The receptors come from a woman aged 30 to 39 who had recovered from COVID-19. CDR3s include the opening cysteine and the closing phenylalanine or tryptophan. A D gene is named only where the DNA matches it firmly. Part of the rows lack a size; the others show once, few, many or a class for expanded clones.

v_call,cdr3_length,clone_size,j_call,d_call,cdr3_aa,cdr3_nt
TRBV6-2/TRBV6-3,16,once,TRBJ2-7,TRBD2,CASSAPGLAGQNEQYF,TGTGCCAGCAGTGCCCCGGGACTAGCGGGCCAGAACGAGCAGTACTTC
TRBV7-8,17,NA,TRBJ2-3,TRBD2,CASSFFLAGGHTDTQYF,TGTGCCAGCAGCTTCTTTTTAGCGGGAGGGCACACAGATACGCAGTATTTT
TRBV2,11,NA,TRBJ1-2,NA,CASSEFGGYTF,TGTGCCAGCAGTGAGTTTGGCGGCTACACCTTC
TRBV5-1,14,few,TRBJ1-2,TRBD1,CASSWTGANYGYTF,TGCGCCAGCAGCTGGACAGGGGCAAACTATGGCTACACCTTC
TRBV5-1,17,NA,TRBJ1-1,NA,CASSLPYPGRPLIEAFF,TGCGCCAGCAGCTTGCCGTATCCCGGGAGGCCACTTATCGAAGCTTTCTTT
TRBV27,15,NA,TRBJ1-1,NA,CASVDRKRGNTEAFF,TGTGCCAGCGTGGACAGAAAGAGGGGGAACACTGAAGCTTTCTTT
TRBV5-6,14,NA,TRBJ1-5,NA,CASSLTGRNQPQHF,TGTGCCAGCAGCTTAACAGGTCGCAATCAGCCCCAGCATTTT
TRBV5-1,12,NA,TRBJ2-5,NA,CASSLAGETQYF,TGCGCCAGCAGCTTGGCCGGGGAGACCCAGTACTTC
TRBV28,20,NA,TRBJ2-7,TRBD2,CASSSLGLAGEWNGKYEQYF,TGTGCCAGCAGTTCCCTGGGACTAGCGGGAGAATGGAATGGGAAGTACGAGCAGTACTTC
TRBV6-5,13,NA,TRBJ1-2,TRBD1,CASSTDRDYGYTF,TGTGCCAGCAGCACGGACAGGGACTATGGCTACACCTTC
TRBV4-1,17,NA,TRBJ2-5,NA,CASSQDPGIFLQETQYF,TGCGCCAGCAGCCAAGACCCGGGGATTTTCCTCCAAGAGACCCAGTACTTC
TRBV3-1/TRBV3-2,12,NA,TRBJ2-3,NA,CASSRGRDPQYF,TGTGCCAGCAGCCGCGGGCGAGATCCGCAGTATTTT
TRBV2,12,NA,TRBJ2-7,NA,CASSRTDYEQYF,TGTGCCAGCAGTAGGACAGACTACGAGCAGTACTTC
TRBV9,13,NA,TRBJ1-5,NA,CASSVRDNQPQHF,TGTGCCAGCAGCGTCAGGGACAATCAGCCCCAGCATTTT
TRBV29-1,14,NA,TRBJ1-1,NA,CSALQGNMNTEAFF,TGCAGCGCACTACAGGGTAATATGAACACTGAAGCTTTCTTT
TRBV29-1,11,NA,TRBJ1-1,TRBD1,CSVGQGEEAFF,TGCAGCGTAGGACAGGGAGAAGAAGCTTTCTTT
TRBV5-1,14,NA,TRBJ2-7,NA,CASSLGRSTYEQYF,TGCGCCAGCAGCTTGGGCAGGTCCACCTACGAGCAGTACTTC
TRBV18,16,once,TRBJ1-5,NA,CASSLKTVPSNQPQHF,TGTGCCAGCTCACTAAAGACAGTCCCTAGCAATCAGCCCCAGCATTTT
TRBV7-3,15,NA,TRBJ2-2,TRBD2,CASSAAGGGTGELFF,TGTGCCAGCAGCGCGGCGGGGGGAGGTACCGGGGAGCTGTTTTTT
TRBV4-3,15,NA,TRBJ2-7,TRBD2,CASSQGGGSSYEQYF,TGCGCCAGCAGCCAAGGGGGCGGGAGCTCCTACGAGCAGTACTTC
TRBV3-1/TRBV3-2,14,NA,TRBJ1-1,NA,CASSQDTGDTEAFF,TGTGCCAGCAGCCAAGATACGGGTGACACTGAAGCTTTCTTT
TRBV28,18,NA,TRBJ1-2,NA,CASSLRHEGVRGTSGYTF,TGTGCCAGCAGTTTAAGGCATGAGGGGGTTCGGGGAACGAGTGGCTACACCTTC
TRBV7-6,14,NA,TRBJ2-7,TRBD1,CASSLRTGNYEQYF,TGTGCCAGCAGTCTAAGGACAGGGAACTACGAGCAGTACTTC
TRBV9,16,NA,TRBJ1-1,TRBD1,CASSVGGDRGVTEAFF,TGTGCCAGCAGCGTAGGAGGCGACAGGGGTGTCACTGAAGCTTTCTTT
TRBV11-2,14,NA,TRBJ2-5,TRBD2,CASASGGTQETQYF,TGTGCCAGCGCTAGCGGGGGGACCCAAGAGACCCAGTACTTC
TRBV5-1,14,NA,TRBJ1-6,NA,CASSEGSQGSPLHF,TGCGCCAGCAGCGAGGGAAGTCAAGGATCACCCCTCCACTTT
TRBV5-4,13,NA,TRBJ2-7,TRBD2,CASSFSAGTSEDF,TGTGCCAGCAGCTTTTCGGCCGGGACTAGCGAAGACTTC
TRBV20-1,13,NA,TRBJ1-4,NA,CSASFGAGEKLFF,TGCAGTGCTAGTTTTGGCGCGGGGGAAAAACTGTTTTTT
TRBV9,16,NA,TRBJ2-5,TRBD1,CASSFGTDQSSKTQYF,TGTGCCAGCAGCTTTGGGACAGACCAGAGTAGTAAGACCCAGTACTTC
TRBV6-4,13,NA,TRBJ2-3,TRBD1,CASSGQGADTQYF,TGTGCCAGCAGTGGACAGGGCGCAGATACGCAGTATTTT
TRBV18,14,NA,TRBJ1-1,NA,CASSPTRENTEAFF,TGTGCCAGCTCACCCACCAGGGAGAACACTGAAGCTTTCTTT
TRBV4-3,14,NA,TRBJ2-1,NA,CASSQGLDRYEQFF,TGCGCCAGCAGCCAAGGGCTAGACAGATATGAGCAGTTCTTC
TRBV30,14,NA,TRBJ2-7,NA,CAWDQGGGSYEQYF,TGTGCCTGGGACCAGGGAGGTGGCTCCTACGAGCAGTACTTC
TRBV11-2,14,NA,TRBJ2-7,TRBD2,CASSSGLDSYEQYF,TGTGCCAGCAGCTCGGGACTAGACTCCTACGAGCAGTACTTC
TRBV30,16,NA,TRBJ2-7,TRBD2,CAVEFRTSGKTYEQYF,TGTGCCGTCGAGTTTCGGACTAGCGGAAAGACCTACGAGCAGTACTTC
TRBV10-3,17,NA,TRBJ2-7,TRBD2,CAISEGTSGRESYEQYF,TGTGCCATCAGTGAAGGGACTAGCGGGAGGGAATCCTACGAGCAGTACTTC
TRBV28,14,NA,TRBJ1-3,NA,CASSGEIPGNTIYF,TGTGCCAGCAGTGGAGAGATACCTGGAAACACCATATATTTT
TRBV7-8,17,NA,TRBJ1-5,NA,CASSLAVGGSSNQPQHF,TGTGCCAGCAGCTTAGCGGTAGGGGGAAGTAGCAATCAGCCCCAGCATTTT
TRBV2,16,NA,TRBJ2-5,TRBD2,CASSLLAGGRWETQYF,TGTGCCAGCAGTCTACTAGCGGGAGGGCGGTGGGAGACCCAGTACTTC
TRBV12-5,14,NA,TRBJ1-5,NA,CASGLVPPGQPQHF,TGTGCTAGTGGTTTGGTACCTCCGGGTCAGCCCCAGCATTTT
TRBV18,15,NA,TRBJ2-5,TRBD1,CASSSTGGVMETQYF,TGTGCCAGCTCATCAACAGGGGGCGTTATGGAGACCCAGTACTTC
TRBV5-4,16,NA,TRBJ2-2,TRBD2,CASSTRGGENTGELFF,TGTGCCAGCAGCACCCGGGGGGGGGAGAACACCGGGGAGCTGTTTTTT
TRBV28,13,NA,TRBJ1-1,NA,CASRRSGTTEAFF,TGTGCCAGCAGGAGGAGCGGGACAACCGAAGCTTTCTTT
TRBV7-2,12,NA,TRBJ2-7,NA,CASSSDIYEQYF,TGTGCCAGCAGCTCGGACATCTACGAGCAGTACTTC
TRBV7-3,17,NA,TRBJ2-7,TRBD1,CASSFTSVGTGTYEQYF,TGTGCCAGCAGCTTCACCTCGGTCGGGACAGGGACCTACGAGCAGTACTTC
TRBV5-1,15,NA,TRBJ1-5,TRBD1,CASSIGTADYQPQHF,TGCGCCAGCAGCATCGGGACAGCCGATTATCAGCCCCAGCATTTT
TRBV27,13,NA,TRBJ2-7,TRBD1,CASAPGQAGEQYF,TGTGCCAGCGCACCGGGACAGGCGGGCGAGCAGTACTTC
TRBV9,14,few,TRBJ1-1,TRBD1,CASSAIQGAPEAFF,TGTGCCAGCAGCGCCATCCAGGGGGCCCCTGAAGCTTTCTTT
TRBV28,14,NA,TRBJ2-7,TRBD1,CASSPGQGIYEQYF,TGTGCCAGCAGCCCGGGACAGGGTATATACGAGCAGTACTTC
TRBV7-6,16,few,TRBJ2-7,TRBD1,CASSQVASGQGYEQYF,TGTGCCAGCAGCCAAGTCGCATCGGGACAGGGTTACGAGCAGTACTTC
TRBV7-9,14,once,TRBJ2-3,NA,CASSLGRAVVTQYF,TGTGCCAGCAGCTTAGGCAGGGCGGTGGTTACGCAGTATTTT
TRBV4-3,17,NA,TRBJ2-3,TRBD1,CASSQDRWDRRTDTQYF,TGCGCCAGCAGCCAAGACAGGTGGGACAGACGCACAGATACGCAGTATTTT
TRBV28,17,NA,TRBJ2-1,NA,CASSSLPTRGVVDEQFF,TGTGCCAGCAGTTCCCTCCCGACTAGGGGAGTTGTCGATGAGCAGTTCTTC
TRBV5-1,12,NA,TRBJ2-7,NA,CASSLQELTWEF,TGCGCCAGCAGCCTTCAGGAACTTACCTGGGAGTTC
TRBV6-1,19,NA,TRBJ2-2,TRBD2,CASSEPDLAGEVDTGELFF,TGTGCCAGCAGTGAACCAGACTTAGCGGGAGAGGTTGATACCGGGGAGCTGTTTTTT